Listed here are 4 T cell receptor beta chains from one sample, sequenced in a study of T cell clones after liver transplantation. This table comes from immunoSEQ multiplex PCR, and its TCRdb copy is limited to in-frame clones, with some not included. Counted here are 90,000 to 120,000 clones, around 83% occurring once; the ten biggest clones make up over 0.75%. The sequences come from CD4+ T cells from blood, collected before liver transplant. All receptors come from a human donor who received a liver transplant.

This clone was seen a handful of times. This chain uses TRBV7-2 with TRBJ1-6, with unresolved D. Germline V gene sequence: CDR1 SGHTA, CDR2 FQGNSA. V was clipped by 6 bases and J by 7 bases, with 22 bases between them. This CDR3 region has 17 residues. The CDR3 loop is CASSSPRRRRMNSPLHF. In nucleotides, the CDR3 is TGTGCCAGCAGTTCACCCCGGCGCAGACGCATGAATTCACCCCTCCACTTT.

The CDR3 DNA is TGTGCCAGCAACAAAGCAGATAGCGGAGGGACGACGCAGTATTTT. Its protein product is CASNKADSGGTTQYF. This rearrangement joins TRBV28 to TRBJ2-3, with D perhaps TRBD2 (6 bases). Germline CDR1 is MDHEN and CDR2 is SYDVKM. This CDR3 is 15 amino acids long. Deletions cut 7 bases from V and 9 bases from J, with 23 bases between.

The chain is built from TRBV23-1 and TRBJ1-2; D is uncertain. TRBV23-1 is noted as an ORF with a role that remains uncertain. The CDR3 has 15 residues. The V end lost 7 bases, the J end lost 5 bases, and 20 bases lay between the germline ends. CDR3 sequence reads: CASTRGRRPLYGYTF. CDR3 DNA: TGCGCCAGCACCAGAGGCAGGCGACCTCTATATGGCTACACCTTC.

This rearrangement joins TRBV7-2 to TRBJ2-1; D is uncertain. V dropped 1 base and J dropped 4 bases, with 11 bases sitting between them. Germline V CDR1 and CDR2: SGHTA, FQGNSA. There are 15 residues in the CDR3. Here the CDR3 reads CASSLEAGPYNEQFF. Written as DNA, the CDR3 is TGTGCCAGCAGCTTAGAGGCAGGACCTTACAATGAGCAGTTCTTC.